These T cell receptor beta chains were read from a single sample in a study of PD-1 blockade in classical Hodgkin lymphoma. Generated by immunoSEQ multiplex PCR, the TCRdb table keeps only in-frame clones and is missing some. The sample has around 65,000 clones, around 89% seen once. The sample in question was peripheral blood mononuclear cells (PBMCs), obtained at baseline. These receptors all stem from a human donor with classical Hodgkin lymphoma. The CDR3 runs from the conserved cysteine through the conserved F or W. Each record gives: V gene, clone size, J gene, D gene, CDR3 DNA, CDR3 protein. The D gene is left open where the match is weak. The size of a clone is reported for some rows only, either as once, few or many, or as a class for expanded clones.

TRBV5-5	.	TRBJ1-5	TRBD1	TGTGCCAGCAGCCTTCACCTCTCCCGACAGGGAGTGGATCAGCCCCAGCATTTT	CASSLHLSRQGVDQPQHF
TRBV5-1	.	TRBJ1-6	.	TGCGCCAGCAGCCTAGGGGGAGTTAGTGATTCACCCCTCCACTTT	CASSLGGVSDSPLHF
TRBV5-4	few	TRBJ1-5	.	TGTGCCAGCAGCTATGAGCCCCAGCATTTT	CASSYEPQHF
TRBV4-1	.	TRBJ1-2	.	TGCGCCAGCAGCCAAGACAGGTCAGGGGGCTACACCTTC	CASSQDRSGGYTF
TRBV5-6	.	TRBJ2-7	TRBD1	TGTGCCAGCCACGCCCCCGGGACAGGGGTAACCTACGAGCAGTACTTC	CASHAPGTGVTYEQYF
TRBV2	few	TRBJ1-6	.	TGTGCCAGCAGTGATCGGCCATCACCCCTCCACTTT	CASSDRPSPLHF
TRBV25-1	.	TRBJ1-5	.	TGTGCCAGCAGTGCGGGTTATAGCAATCAGCCCCAGCATTTT	CASSAGYSNQPQHF
TRBV10-3	.	TRBJ1-2	TRBD1	TGTGCCATCAGTGCAGGGGGACAGGGGAACTATGGCTACACCTTC	CAISAGGQGNYGYTF
TRBV10-3	.	TRBJ1-5	.	TGTGCCATCAGTGAGTCGGTCAATAGCAATCAGCCCCAGCATTTT	CAISESVNSNQPQHF
TRBV5-1	once	TRBJ1-1	.	TGCGCCAGCAGCTATGGACAGAGTGAAGCTTTCTTT	CASSYGQSEAFF
TRBV7-9	.	TRBJ1-5	TRBD1	TGTGCCAGCAGCTTAGACAGGGGCAGCAATCAGCCCCAGCATTTT	CASSLDRGSNQPQHF
TRBV10-1	.	TRBJ1-5	.	TGCGCCAGCACCGGAGATAGCAATCAGCCCCAGCATTTT	CASTGDSNQPQHF
TRBV14	.	TRBJ1-1	.	TGTGCCAGCAGCCAAGATAGGGGAGGGGGAACCACTAAAGCTTTCTTT	CASSQDRGGGTTKAFF
TRBV27	.	TRBJ1-4	TRBD1	TGTGCCAGCAGTTTATTGGGGACAGGCGAAAAACTGTTTTTT	CASSLLGTGEKLFF
TRBV7-2	.	TRBJ1-3	.	TGTGCCACCTCCCCGGACCGATACTCTGGAAACACCATATATTTT	CATSPDRYSGNTIYF
TRBV27	.	TRBJ2-7	TRBD2	TGTGCCAGCAGTTTCAGTAGCGGGTACGAGCAGTACTTC	CASSFSSGYEQYF
TRBV10-3	few	TRBJ1-1	TRBD1	TGTGCCGTCGGTGGGGGACAGATGAACACTGAAGCTTTCTTT	CAVGGGQMNTEAFF
TRBV7-8	.	TRBJ2-3	.	TGTGCCAGCAGCTTAGCGCTAAACAGGATGAGCACAGATACGCAGTATTTT	CASSLALNRMSTDTQYF
TRBV29-1	.	TRBJ1-1	.	TGCAGCACAGTTGTGAACACTGAAGCTTTCTTT	CSTVVNTEAFF
TRBV27	.	TRBJ1-1	.	TGTGCCAGCAGCCCAGGGAGCGGGAGCACTGAAGCTTTCTTT	CASSPGSGSTEAFF
TRBV14	.	TRBJ1-1	.	TGTGCCAGCAGCCAAGAAGGGTACTGGAAAGCTTTCTTT	CASSQEGYWKAFF
TRBV19	.	TRBJ1-1	.	TGTGCCAGTAGTACAACACAGGGCAGTGAAGCTTTCTTT	CASSTTQGSEAFF
TRBV2	.	TRBJ2-7	TRBD1	TGTGCCAGCAGGAGGACAGGGGGAGAGATGTACGAGCAGTACTTC	CASRRTGGEMYEQYF
TRBV30	.	TRBJ1-2	.	TGTGCCTCACAAACAGAAGCAGATGCAGGGAACTATGGCTACACCTTC	CASQTEADAGNYGYTF
TRBV5-5	.	TRBJ2-2	.	TGTGCCGGGGGCCTCTTGGACACCGGGGAGCTGTTTTTT	CAGGLLDTGELFF
TRBV7-9	.	TRBJ2-7	.	TGTGCCAGCAGCTTACCCCCCAATAAGACAGGCAGATACTACGAGCAGTACTTC	CASSLPPNKTGRYYEQYF
TRBV6-4	.	TRBJ2-7	.	TGTGCCAGCAGTACCACAGGGATTCTTCCCTACGAGCAGTACTTC	CASSTTGILPYEQYF
TRBV7-9	.	TRBJ1-4	.	TGTGCCAGCAGCTTAGTAGACGGGACGTTCCAGGAAAAACTGTTTTTT	CASSLVDGTFQEKLFF
TRBV10-1	.	TRBJ1-1	.	TGCGCCAGCAGTGAGTACAGGGATAACACTGAAGCTTTCTTT	CASSEYRDNTEAFF
TRBV19	.	TRBJ1-5	.	TGTGCCAGTAGTATCGTAGGGATGGGGGTAGGGCCCCAGCATTTT	CASSIVGMGVGPQHF
TRBV27	.	TRBJ2-1	.	TGTGCCAGCAGTCCCTTTCCCACAGGGAGACGGACCTACAATGAGCAGTTCTTC	CASSPFPTGRRTYNEQFF
TRBV27	.	TRBJ2-1	.	TGTGCCAGTAGTCTCTACAATGAGCAGTTCTTC	CASSLYNEQFF
TRBV19	.	TRBJ1-3	.	TGTGCCAGTAGTGGGGCAGGCCCTGGAAACACCATATATTTT	CASSGAGPGNTIYF
TRBV29-1	.	TRBJ2-1	.	TGCAGCGTTGTCACCTACAATGAGCAGTTCTTC	CSVVTYNEQFF
TRBV19	once	TRBJ2-7	.	TGTGCCAGTAGTATCGGGACCTACGAGCAGTACTTC	CASSIGTYEQYF
TRBV5-6	.	TRBJ2-2	.	TGTGCCAGCAGCTTGGATGTAGGGCTCGACGCCGGGGAGCTGTTTTTT	CASSLDVGLDAGELFF
TRBV30	.	TRBJ2-3	TRBD1	TGTGCCTGGGGACAGGGTGGGCCAGATACGCAGTATTTT	CAWGQGGPDTQYF
TRBV30	.	TRBJ2-3	TRBD2	TGTGCCTCGACTAGCCTTAGAACAGATACGCAGTATTTT	CASTSLRTDTQYF
TRBV10-2	.	TRBJ2-2	.	TGCGCCAGCAGTGAATCGGGGGCGGGCGGGGAGCTGTTTTTT	CASSESGAGGELFF
TRBV6-1	.	TRBJ1-4	.	TGTGCCAGCAAGTTCAGGGGCGAGGAAAAACTGTTTTTT	CASKFRGEEKLFF
TRBV6-5	.	TRBJ1-6	.	TGTGCCAAAAGGACAGACTCACCCCTCCACTTT	CAKRTDSPLHF
TRBV6-1	few	TRBJ1-3	.	TGTGCCAGCAGGGGCGGAAACACCATATATTTT	CASRGGNTIYF
TRBV19	.	TRBJ2-7	TRBD1	TGTGCCAGTAGCAGGGCTGGACAGGGTTGGAGCTACGAGCAGTACTTC	CASSRAGQGWSYEQYF
TRBV4-1	.	TRBJ1-6	TRBD1	TGCGCCAGCAGCCAAGAGACAGGGGAAAGGAGCTATAATTCACCCCTCCACTTT	CASSQETGERSYNSPLHF
TRBV6-5	.	TRBJ1-2	.	TGTGCCTCCTCGGGGTGGGAGGACGAAAACTATGGCTACACCTTC	CASSGWEDENYGYTF
TRBV5-1	.	TRBJ1-1	.	TGCGCCAGCAGGCAGGGAGAGAATACTGAAGCTTTCTTT	CASRQGENTEAFF
TRBV19	once	TRBJ2-5	.	TGTGCCAGTAGTCCGACCCCCGAGACCCAGTACTTC	CASSPTPETQYF
TRBV2	once	TRBJ1-1	.	TGTGCCAGCAAACTGATACTGGCTTTCTTT	CASKLILAFF